A selection of T cell receptor beta chains follows, all from one sample in a study of cytomegalovirus exposure and HLA in healthy donors. Some clones are missing from TCRdb's copy, which holds only in-frame ones; the method was immunoSEQ multiplex PCR. The data hold some 59,000 clones, with roughly 87% observed a single time. The sequenced material came from PBMCs. The source is a woman aged 18-29 years in good health and CMV-seronegative. CDR3s include the opening cysteine and the closing phenylalanine or tryptophan. D genes are given only for firm matches. Clone size, where shown, is once, few, many, or a class for clones that have expanded.

>-|-|TRBJ2-7|TRBV6-6
TGTGCCAGCAGTTCGGTGGACAGCTACGAGCAGTACTTC
CASSSVDSYEQYF
>-|-|TRBJ2-2|TRBV6-5
TGTGCCAGCAGCCAAGCAGGGTCCGGGGAGCTGTTTTTT
CASSQAGSGELFF
>-|-|TRBJ1-2|TRBV7-9
TGTGCCAGCAGCTCCGAGTCATGGGGCAACCTCTATGGCTACACCTTC
CASSSESWGNLYGYTF
>-|-|TRBJ2-7|TRBV5-8
TGTGCCAGCAGTTACGGACACTCCTACGAGCAGTACTTC
CASSYGHSYEQYF
>TRBD1|-|TRBJ1-1|TRBV6-1
TGTGCCAGCAGTGAACCGGGACAGGGAAACACTGAAGCTTTCTTT
CASSEPGQGNTEAFF
>-|-|TRBJ2-5|TRBV29-1
TGCAGCGTCCTAGCCCGAGAGACCCAGTACTTC
CSVLARETQYF
>-|-|TRBJ1-2|TRBV19
TGTGCCAGTAGTAACGGACAGCACTACACCTTC
CASSNGQHYTF
>TRBD1|once|TRBJ1-5|TRBV5-5
TGTGCCAGCTCTAAGACAGGGGATAGCAATCAGCCCCAGCATTTT
CASSKTGDSNQPQHF
>-|-|TRBJ2-2|TRBV5-1
TGCGCCAGCAGCTTGGCAACTAGGGCGAACACCGGGGAGCTGTTTTTT
CASSLATRANTGELFF
>-|-|TRBJ2-7|TRBV2
TGTGCCAGCACCGACGGGTCCTACGAGCAGTACTTC
CASTDGSYEQYF
>-|-|TRBJ2-1|TRBV25-1
TGTGCCAGCAGTGAAAGCGGGCTAAATTACAATGAGCAGTTCTTC
CASSESGLNYNEQFF
>TRBD1|-|TRBJ1-3|TRBV7-9
TGTGCCAGCAGCCAACAGGGGGCTGGAAACACCATATATTTT
CASSQQGAGNTIYF
>-|-|TRBJ2-5|TRBV7-3
TGTGCCAGCAGCTTAACTGCGGGGTGGGGGGAGACCCAGTACTTC
CASSLTAGWGETQYF
>TRBD2|once|TRBJ2-1|TRBV6-5
TGTGCCAGCAGACGCGGACTAGCTGACGACAATGAGCAGTTCTTC
CASRRGLADDNEQFF
>TRBD2|-|TRBJ2-6|TRBV2
TGTGCCAGCAGGACCGGGACTAGCGCTGGGGCCAACGTCCTGACTTTC
CASRTGTSAGANVLTF
>TRBD2|-|TRBJ2-7|TRBV5-1
TGCGCCAGCAGCTTCGGAACTAGCGAGCACGAGCAGTACTTC
CASSFGTSEHEQYF
>TRBD1|-|TRBJ1-5|TRBV27
TGTGCCAGCAGTTTGGCGGCAGGGGGAAGTCGGCCCCAGCATTTT
CASSLAAGGSRPQHF
>TRBD2|once|TRBJ2-7|TRBV15
TGTGCCACCAGCAGAGATCTAGCGGGTAGCCTCTACGAGCAGTACTTC
CATSRDLAGSLYEQYF
>-|-|TRBJ1-6|TRBV9
TGTGCCAGCAGCGTAGAAAGTCAGGGGAATTCACCCCTCCACTTT
CASSVESQGNSPLHF
>TRBD1|-|TRBJ2-7|TRBV2
TGTGCCAGCAGTGAATCCGTTGGGACAGGGGGTTTTTCCTACGAGCAGTACTTC
CASSESVGTGGFSYEQYF
>TRBD2|-|TRBJ2-7|TRBV7-2
TGTGCCAGCAGCTTAGGGGAGGGGCCTAGCTGGGAGCAGTACTTC
CASSLGEGPSWEQYF
>-|-|TRBJ1-2|TRBV30
TGTGCCTGGAGTGCAGGGTATGGCTACACCTTC
CAWSAGYGYTF
>-|-|TRBJ1-5|TRBV6-5
TGTGCCAGCAGGATCAAGGGGGAAAGCAATCAGCCCCAGCATTTT
CASRIKGESNQPQHF
>TRBD1|-|TRBJ1-4|TRBV18
TGTGCCAGCTCACCCGGACAGGCAACTAATGAAAAACTGTTTTTT
CASSPGQATNEKLFF
>-|-|TRBJ2-5|TRBV29-1
TGCAGCGGGAATGATTCGCGGGAGACCCAGTACTTC
CSGNDSRETQYF
>-|-|TRBJ1-1|TRBV7-2
TGTGCCAGCAGCGTAACTAGAGTAGGTGAAGCTTTCTTT
CASSVTRVGEAFF
>-|few|TRBJ2-2|TRBV19
TGTGCCAGTAGTATAAGGGGCGCCGGGGAGCTGTTTTTT
CASSIRGAGELFF
>TRBD2|-|TRBJ2-2|TRBV5-3
TGTGCCAGAAGCTACACTAGCGCTAGCGAGGGGGAGCTGTTTTTT
CARSYTSASEGELFF